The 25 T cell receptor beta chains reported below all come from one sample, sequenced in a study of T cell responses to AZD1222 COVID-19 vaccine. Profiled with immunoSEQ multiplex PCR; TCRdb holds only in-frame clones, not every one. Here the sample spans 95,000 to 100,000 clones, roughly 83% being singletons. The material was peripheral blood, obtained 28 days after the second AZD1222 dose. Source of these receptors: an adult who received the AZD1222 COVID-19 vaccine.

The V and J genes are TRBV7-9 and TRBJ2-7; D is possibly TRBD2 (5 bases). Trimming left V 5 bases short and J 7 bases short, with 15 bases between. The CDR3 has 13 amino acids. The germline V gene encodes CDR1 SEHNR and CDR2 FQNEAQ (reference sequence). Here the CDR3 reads CASSPPGSGEQYF. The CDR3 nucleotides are TGTGCCAGCAGCCCACCTGGGTCGGGGGAGCAGTACTTC.

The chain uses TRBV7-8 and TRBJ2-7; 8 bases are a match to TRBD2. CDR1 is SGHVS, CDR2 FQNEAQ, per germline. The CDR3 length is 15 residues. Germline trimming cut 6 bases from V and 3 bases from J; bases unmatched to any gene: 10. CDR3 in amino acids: CASSFMDSGIYEQYF. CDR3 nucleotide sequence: TGTGCCAGCAGTTTCATGGATAGCGGGATCTACGAGCAGTACTTC. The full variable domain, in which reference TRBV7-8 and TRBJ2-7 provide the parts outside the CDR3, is GAGVSQSPRYKVAKRGQDVALRCDPISGHVSLFWYQQALGQGPEFLTYFQNEAQLDKSGLPSDRFFAERPEGSVSTLKIQRTQQEDSAVYLCASSFMDSGIYEQYFGPGTRLTVT.

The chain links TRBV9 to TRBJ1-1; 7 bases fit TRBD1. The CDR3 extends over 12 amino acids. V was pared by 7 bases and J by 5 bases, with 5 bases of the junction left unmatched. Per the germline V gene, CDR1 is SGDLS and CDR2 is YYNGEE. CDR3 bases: TGTGCCAGCGACAGGGTAGGAACTGAAGCTTTCTTT. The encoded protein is CASDRVGTEAFF.

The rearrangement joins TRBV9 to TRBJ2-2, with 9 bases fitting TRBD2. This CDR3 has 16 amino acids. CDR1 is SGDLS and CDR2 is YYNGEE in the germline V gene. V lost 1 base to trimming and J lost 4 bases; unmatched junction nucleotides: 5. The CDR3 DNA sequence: TGTGCCAGCAGCGTAACTAGCGGGTCTATCACCGGGGAGCTGTTTTTT. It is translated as CASSVTSGSITGELFF. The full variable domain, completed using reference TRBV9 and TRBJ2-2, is DSGVTQTPKHLITATGQRVTLRCSPRSGDLSVYWYQQSLDQGLQFLIQYYNGEERAKGNILERFSAQQFPDLHSELNLSSLELGDSALYFCASSVTSGSITGELFFGEGSRLTVL.

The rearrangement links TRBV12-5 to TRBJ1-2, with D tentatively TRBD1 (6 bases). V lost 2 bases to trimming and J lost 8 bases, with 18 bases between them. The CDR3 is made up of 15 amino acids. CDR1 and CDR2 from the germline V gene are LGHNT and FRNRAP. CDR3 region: CASGLNRVVTDGYTF. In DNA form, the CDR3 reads TGTGCTAGTGGTTTGAACAGGGTCGTGACTGACGGCTACACCTTC. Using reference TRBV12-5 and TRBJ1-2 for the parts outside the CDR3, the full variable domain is DARVTQTPRHKVTEMGQEVTMRCQPILGHNTVFWYRQTMMQGLELLAYFRNRAPLDDSGMPKDRFSAEMPDATLATLKIQPSEPRDSAVYFCASGLNRVVTDGYTFGSGTRLTVV.

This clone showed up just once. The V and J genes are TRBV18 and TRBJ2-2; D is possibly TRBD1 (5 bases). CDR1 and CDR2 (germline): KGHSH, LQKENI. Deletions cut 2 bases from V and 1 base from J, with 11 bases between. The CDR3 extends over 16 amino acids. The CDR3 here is CASSPFEQGNTGELFF. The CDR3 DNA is TGTGCCAGCTCACCATTTGAGCAGGGGAACACCGGGGAGCTGTTTTTT.

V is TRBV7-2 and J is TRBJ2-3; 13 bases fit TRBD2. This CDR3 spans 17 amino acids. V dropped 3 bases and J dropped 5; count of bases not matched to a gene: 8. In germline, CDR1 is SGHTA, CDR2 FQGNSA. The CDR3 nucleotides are TGTGCCAGCAGCTTTGCAGGGACTAGCGGGATCGTAGATACGCAGTATTTT. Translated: CASSFAGTSGIVDTQYF.

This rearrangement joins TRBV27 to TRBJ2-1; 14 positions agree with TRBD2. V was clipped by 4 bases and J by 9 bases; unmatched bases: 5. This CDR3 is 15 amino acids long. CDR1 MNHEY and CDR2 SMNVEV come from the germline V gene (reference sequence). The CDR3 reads CASSSRLAGGAEQFF. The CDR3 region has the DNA TGTGCCAGCAGTTCCAGACTAGCGGGGGGGGCTGAGCAGTTCTTC.

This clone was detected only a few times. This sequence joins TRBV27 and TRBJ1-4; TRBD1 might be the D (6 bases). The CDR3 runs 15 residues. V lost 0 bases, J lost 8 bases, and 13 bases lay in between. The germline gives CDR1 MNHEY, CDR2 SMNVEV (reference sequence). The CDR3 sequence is CASSLSTGMGEKLFF. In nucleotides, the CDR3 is TGTGCCAGCAGTTTATCAACAGGGATGGGAGAAAAACTGTTTTTT.

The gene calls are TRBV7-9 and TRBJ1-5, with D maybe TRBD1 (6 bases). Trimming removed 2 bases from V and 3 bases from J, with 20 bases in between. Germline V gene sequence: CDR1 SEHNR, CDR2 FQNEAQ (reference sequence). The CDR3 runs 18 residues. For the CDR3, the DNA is TGTGCCAGCAGCTTAAACCTGCGACCCAGGGGCAACAATCAGCCCCAGCATTTT. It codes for CASSLNLRPRGNNQPQHF.

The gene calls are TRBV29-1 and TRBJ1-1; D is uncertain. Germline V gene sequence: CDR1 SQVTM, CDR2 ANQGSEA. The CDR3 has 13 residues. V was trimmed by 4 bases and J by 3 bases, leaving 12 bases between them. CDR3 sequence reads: CSVGANADTEAFF. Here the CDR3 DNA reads TGCAGCGTTGGGGCAAACGCAGACACTGAAGCTTTCTTT.

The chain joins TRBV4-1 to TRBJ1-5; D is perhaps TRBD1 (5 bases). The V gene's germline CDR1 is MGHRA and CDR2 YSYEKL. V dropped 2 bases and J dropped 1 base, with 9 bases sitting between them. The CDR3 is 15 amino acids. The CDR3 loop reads CASSQTRESNQPQHF. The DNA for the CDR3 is TGCGCCAGCAGCCAAACCAGGGAAAGCAATCAGCCCCAGCATTTT.

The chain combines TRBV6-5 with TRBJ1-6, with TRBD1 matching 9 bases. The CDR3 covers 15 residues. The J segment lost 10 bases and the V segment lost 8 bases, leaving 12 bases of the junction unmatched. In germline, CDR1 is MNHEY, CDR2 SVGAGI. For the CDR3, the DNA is TGTGCCAGCCTCCGCCCCGGGACAGGGCTCTCACCCCTCCACTTT. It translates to CASLRPGTGLSPLHF.

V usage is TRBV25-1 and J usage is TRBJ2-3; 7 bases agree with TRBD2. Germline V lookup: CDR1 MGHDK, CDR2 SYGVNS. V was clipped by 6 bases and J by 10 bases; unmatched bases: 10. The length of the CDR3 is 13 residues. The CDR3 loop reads CASRNPGAGSQYF. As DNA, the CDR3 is TGTGCCAGCAGGAACCCCGGAGCGGGGTCGCAGTATTTT.

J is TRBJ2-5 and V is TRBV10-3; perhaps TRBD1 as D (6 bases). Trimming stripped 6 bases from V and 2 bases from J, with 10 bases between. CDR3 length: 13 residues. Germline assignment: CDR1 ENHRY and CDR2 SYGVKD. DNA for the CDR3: TGTGCCATCAGCGGACAGCAACAAGAGACCCAGTACTTC. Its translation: CAISGQQQETQYF.

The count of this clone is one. CDR3 DNA sequence: TGTGCCACCCGTAGGGGGGGGATCCACAATGAGCAGTTCTTC. This translates into CATRRGGIHNEQFF. The V and J genes are TRBV7-9 and TRBJ2-1, with D perhaps TRBD2 (7 bases). Trimming removed 10 bases from V and 5 bases from J, with 18 bases in between. Germline CDR1 is SEHNR and CDR2 is FQNEAQ (reference sequence). The CDR3 is made up of 14 amino acids.

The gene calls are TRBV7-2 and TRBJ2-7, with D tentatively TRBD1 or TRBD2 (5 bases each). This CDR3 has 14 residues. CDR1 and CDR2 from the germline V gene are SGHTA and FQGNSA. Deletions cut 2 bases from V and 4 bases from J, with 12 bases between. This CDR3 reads CASSLLGRAYEQYF. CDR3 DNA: TGTGCCAGCAGCTTATTGGGGCGGGCTTACGAGCAGTACTTC.

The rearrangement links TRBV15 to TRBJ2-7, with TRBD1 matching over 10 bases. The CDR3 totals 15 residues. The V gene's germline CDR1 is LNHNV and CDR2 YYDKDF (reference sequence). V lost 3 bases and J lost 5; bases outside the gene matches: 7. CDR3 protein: CATSRGTGAVDEQYF. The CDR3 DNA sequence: TGTGCCACCAGCAGGGGGACAGGGGCCGTAGACGAGCAGTACTTC. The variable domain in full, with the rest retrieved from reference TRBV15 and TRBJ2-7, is DAMVIQNPRYQVTQFGKPVTLSCSQTLNHNVMYWYQQKSSQAPKLLFHYYDKDFNNEADTPDNFQSRRPNTSFCFLDIRSPGLGDTAMYLCATSRGTGAVDEQYFGPGTRLTVT.

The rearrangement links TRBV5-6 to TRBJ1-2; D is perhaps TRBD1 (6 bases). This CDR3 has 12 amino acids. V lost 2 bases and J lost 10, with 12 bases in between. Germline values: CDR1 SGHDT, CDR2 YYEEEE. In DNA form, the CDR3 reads TGTGCCAGCAGCTTTGGGGGCGCGTTCTACACCTTC. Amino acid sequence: CASSFGGAFYTF.

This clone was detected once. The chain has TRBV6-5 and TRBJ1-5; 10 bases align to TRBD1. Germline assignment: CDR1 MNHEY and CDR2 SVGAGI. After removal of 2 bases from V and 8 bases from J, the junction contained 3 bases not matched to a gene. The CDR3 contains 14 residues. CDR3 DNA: TGTGCCAGCAGTTACCGGGACAGGGGAGAGCCCCAGCATTTT. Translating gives CASSYRDRGEPQHF.

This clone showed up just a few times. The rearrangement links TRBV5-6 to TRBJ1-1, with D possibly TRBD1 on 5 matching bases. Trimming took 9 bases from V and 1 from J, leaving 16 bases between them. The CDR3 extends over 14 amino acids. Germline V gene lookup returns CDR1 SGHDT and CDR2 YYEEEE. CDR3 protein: CATTGWGRNTEAFF. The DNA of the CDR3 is TGTGCCACTACCGGTTGGGGCAGGAACACTGAAGCTTTCTTT.

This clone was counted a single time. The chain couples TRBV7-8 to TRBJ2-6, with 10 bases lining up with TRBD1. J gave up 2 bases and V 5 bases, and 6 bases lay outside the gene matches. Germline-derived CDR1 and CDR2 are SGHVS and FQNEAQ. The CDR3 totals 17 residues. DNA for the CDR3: TGTGCCAGCAGCATAGACAGGGGGCTCGCTGGGGCCAACGTCCTGACTTTC. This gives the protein CASSIDRGLAGANVLTF.

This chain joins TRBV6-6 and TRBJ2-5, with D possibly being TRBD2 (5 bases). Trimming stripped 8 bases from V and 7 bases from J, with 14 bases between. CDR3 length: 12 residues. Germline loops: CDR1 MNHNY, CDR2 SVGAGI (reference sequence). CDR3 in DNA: TGTGCCAGCCTCCCACCCAGCGGGACCCAGTACTTC. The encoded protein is CASLPPSGTQYF.

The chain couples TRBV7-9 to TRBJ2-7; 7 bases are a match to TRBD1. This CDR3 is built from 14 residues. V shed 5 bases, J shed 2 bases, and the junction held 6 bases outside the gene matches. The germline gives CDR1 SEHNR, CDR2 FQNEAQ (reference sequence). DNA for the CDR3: TGTGCCAGCAGCCGCGGACAGGAGACCTACGAGCAGTACTTC. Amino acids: CASSRGQETYEQYF. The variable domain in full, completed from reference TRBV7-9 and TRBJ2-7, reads DTGVSQNPRHKITKRGQNVTFRCDPISEHNRLYWYRQTLGQGPEFLTYFQNEAQLEKSRLLSDRFSAERPKGSFSTLEIQRTEQGDSAMYLCASSRGQETYEQYFGPGTRLTVT.

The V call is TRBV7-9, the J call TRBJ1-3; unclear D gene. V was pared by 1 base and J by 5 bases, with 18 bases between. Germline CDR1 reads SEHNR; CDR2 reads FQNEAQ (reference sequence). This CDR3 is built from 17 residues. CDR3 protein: CASSLGSGLSLRNTIYF. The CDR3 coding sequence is TGTGCCAGCAGCTTAGGGTCCGGGCTGAGCCTCAGAAACACCATATATTTT.